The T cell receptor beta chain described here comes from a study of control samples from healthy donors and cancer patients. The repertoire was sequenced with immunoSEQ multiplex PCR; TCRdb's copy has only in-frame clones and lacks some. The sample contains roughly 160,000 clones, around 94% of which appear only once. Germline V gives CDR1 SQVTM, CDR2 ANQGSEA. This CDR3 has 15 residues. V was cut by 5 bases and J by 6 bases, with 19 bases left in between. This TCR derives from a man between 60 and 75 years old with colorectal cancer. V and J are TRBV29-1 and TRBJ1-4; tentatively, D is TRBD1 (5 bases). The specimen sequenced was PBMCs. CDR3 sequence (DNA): TGCAGCGTTCGGCGACCAGGGACGGCCCATGAAAAACTGTTTTTT. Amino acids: CSVRRPGTAHEKLFF.